This T cell receptor beta chain was profiled in a study of monozygotic twins with inflammatory bowel disease. Whole-study findings and limits: IBD patients showed reduced TCRbeta diversity (inverse Simpson) versus healthy co-twins. Especially where disease activity was present, IBD patients had fewer clonotypes in common with others than healthy twins did.

Researchers isolated total RNA from whole blood without sorting T cells. The study subjected TCRalpha and TCRbeta cDNA to two nested PCRs of approximately 16 and 9 cycles. TCRdb reprocessed the 5' RACE reads, with one entry per CDR3 protein and no DNA. Across some 83,000 distinct CDR3 sequences, the top ten clones capture less than 8% of the sample. A word on this clonotype: Its antigen is unidentified.

The CDR3 length is 16 residues. Germline assignment: CDR1 MNHEY and CDR2 SVGAGI. The sequence came from a human donor with ulcerative colitis or Crohn's disease, or a healthy co-twin of an affected twin (not recorded which). Input material: blood. V and J are TRBV6-5 and TRBJ1-2; the TCRdb call, TRBD1, lacks DNA for checking. CDR3 amino acids: CASSYTGTVIRYGYTF.